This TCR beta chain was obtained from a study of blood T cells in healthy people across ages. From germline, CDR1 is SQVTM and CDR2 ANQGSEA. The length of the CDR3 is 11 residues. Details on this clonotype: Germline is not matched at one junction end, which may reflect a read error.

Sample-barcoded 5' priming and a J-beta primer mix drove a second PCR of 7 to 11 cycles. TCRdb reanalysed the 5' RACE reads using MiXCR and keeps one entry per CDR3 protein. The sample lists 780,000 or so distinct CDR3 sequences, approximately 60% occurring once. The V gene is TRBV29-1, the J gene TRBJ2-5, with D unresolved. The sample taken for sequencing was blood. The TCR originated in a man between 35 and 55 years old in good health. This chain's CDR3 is CSVVQREAQYF. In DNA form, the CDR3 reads TGCAGCGTTGTCCAGAGAGAGGCCCAGTACTTC.